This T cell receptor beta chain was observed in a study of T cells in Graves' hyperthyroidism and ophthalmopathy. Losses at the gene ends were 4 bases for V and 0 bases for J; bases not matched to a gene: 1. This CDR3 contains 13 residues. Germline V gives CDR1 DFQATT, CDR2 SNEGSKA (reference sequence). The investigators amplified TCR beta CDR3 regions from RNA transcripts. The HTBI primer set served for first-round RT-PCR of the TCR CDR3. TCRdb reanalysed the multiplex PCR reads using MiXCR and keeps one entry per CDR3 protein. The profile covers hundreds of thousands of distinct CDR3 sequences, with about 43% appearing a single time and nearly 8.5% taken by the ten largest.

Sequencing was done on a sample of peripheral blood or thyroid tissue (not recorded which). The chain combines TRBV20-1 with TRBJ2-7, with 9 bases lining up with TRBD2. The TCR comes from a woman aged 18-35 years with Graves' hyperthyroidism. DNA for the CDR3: TGCAGTGCTATTAGCGGGAGCTCCTACGAGCAGTACTTC. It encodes CSAISGSSYEQYF.